This passage covers 24 T cell receptor beta chains from one sample sequenced in a study of blood T cells in healthy people across ages. With a J-beta primer mix and a sample-barcoded 5' primer, a second PCR ran about 6 to 11 cycles. MiXCR, applied by TCRdb to the 5' RACE reads, yields one record per CDR3 protein. Found here are about 1.8 million distinct CDR3 sequences, 49% of them singletons; the top ten hold roughly 2.1%. The specimen was blood. These receptors came from a woman aged 40 to 50 in good health.

The chain recombines TRBV18 with TRBJ2-5; 12 positions match TRBD2. V shed 5 bases and J 3 bases; nucleotides not matched to a gene: 7. This CDR3 is 16 amino acids long. Germline V gene lookup returns CDR1 KGHSH and CDR2 LQKENI. The CDR3 nucleotides read TGTGCCAGCTCATCGAGACTAGCGGGGGATAAAGAGACCCAGTACTTC. It is translated as CASSSRLAGDKETQYF.

There are a few counts of this clonotype. This chain joins TRBV7-2 and TRBJ2-1; TRBD2 aligns across 8 bases. CDR3 length equals 17 residues. Germline-derived CDR1 and CDR2 are SGHTA and FQGNSA. The V segment lost 5 bases and the J segment 12 bases; nucleotides outside the gene matches: 21. The CDR3 sequence: CASSRKTGLGAGVGQFF. Written as DNA, the CDR3 is TGTGCCAGCAGCCGGAAAACGGGACTAGGCGCGGGTGTAGGGCAGTTCTTC.

V and J are TRBV6-8 and TRBJ2-7; 11 nucleotides align to TRBD2. Losses at the gene ends were 7 bases for V and 0 bases for J; bases not matched to a gene: 14. The CDR3 sequence is 18 residues long. Germline assignment: CDR1 MNHGY and CDR2 SAAAGT. The CDR3 DNA is TGTGCCAGCACTACCACCCTCCGCGGGACTAGCGGCTCCTACGAGCAGTACTTC. It is translated as CASTTTLRGTSGSYEQYF.

V and J are TRBV29-1 and TRBJ1-2; D gene ambiguous. The V and J ends lost 3 bases and 2 bases respectively, with 10 bases between them. The CDR3 totals 13 residues. Germline V gene data show CDR1 as SQVTM and CDR2 as ANQGSEA. CDR3 sequence reads: CSVDGKGNYGYTF. CDR3 nucleotides: TGCAGCGTTGACGGGAAAGGGAACTATGGCTACACCTTC.

J is TRBJ1-2 and V is TRBV4-2; no clear D. Trimming left V 0 bases short and J 5 bases short, with 13 bases between. The CDR3 covers 15 residues. CDR1 is LGHNA, CDR2 YNFKEQ, per germline. The CDR3 region is CASSQDTTAPYGYTF. CDR3 nucleotide sequence: TGTGCCAGCAGCCAAGATACGACGGCACCTTATGGCTACACCTTC.

V gene TRBV24-1 combines with J gene TRBJ1-5, with 7 nucleotides matching TRBD1. CDR1 KGHDR and CDR2 SFDVKD come from the germline V gene. CDR3 length: 12 amino acids. The junction had 4 bases not matched to a gene; V was cut back by 11 bases and J by 4 bases. CDR3 sequence: CAISTGNQPQHF. CDR3 nucleotide sequence: TGTGCCATTTCGACAGGGAATCAGCCCCAGCATTTT.

The chain combines TRBV27 with TRBJ2-3, with 10 nucleotides matching TRBD1. Germline V lookup: CDR1 MNHEY, CDR2 SMNVEV (reference sequence). V was pared by 6 bases and J by 4 bases, with 16 bases of the junction left unmatched. This CDR3 comprises 18 residues. In DNA form, the CDR3 reads TGTGCCAGCAGCACTAGACCGGGACAGGGGTCAGGGGCAGATACGCAGTATTTT. Its translation is CASSTRPGQGSGADTQYF.

This clonotype was observed a handful of times. The rearrangement links TRBV28 to TRBJ2-3, with D possibly being TRBD2 (5 bases). The CDR3 is 14 amino acids. Between the trimmed V and J ends, which lost 7 bases and 0 bases, there was a span of 11 bases. Germline V gives CDR1 MDHEN, CDR2 SYDVKM. DNA for the CDR3: TGTGCCAGCATACAGAGGACTAGCACAGATACGCAGTATTTT. It translates to CASIQRTSTDTQYF.

This clonotype was observed a few times. This chain uses TRBV5-1 with TRBJ1-5, with D tentatively TRBD1 (6 bases). The germline V and J ends were trimmed by 4 bases and 4 bases, with 18 bases remaining between them. Germline CDR1 SGHRS, CDR2 YFSETQ. This CDR3 has 16 amino acids. The CDR3 region is CASSPDGQMNNQPQHF. DNA of the CDR3: TGCGCCAGCAGCCCGGATGGACAGATGAATAATCAGCCCCAGCATTTT.

The rearrangement uses TRBV20-1 and TRBJ2-1; D is undetermined. CDR1 and CDR2 from the germline V gene are DFQATT and SNEGSKA (reference sequence). This CDR3 is 13 amino acids long. Trimming took 5 bases from V and 2 from J, leaving 10 bases between them. Here the CDR3 reads CSAYDSTYNEQFF. CDR3 in DNA: TGCAGTGCTTATGACTCAACCTACAATGAGCAGTTCTTC.

The gene calls are TRBV4-3 and TRBJ1-4; no definite D call. The CDR3 spans 15 residues. CDR1 is LGHNA, CDR2 YSLEER, per germline. Trimming took off 0 bases at V and 4 bases at J, with 9 bases between the two ends. CDR3 sequence: CASSQEVRSNEKLFF. The CDR3 region has the DNA TGCGCCAGCAGCCAAGAGGTCCGGAGTAATGAAAAACTGTTTTTT.

The chain uses TRBV28 and TRBJ2-1, with D tentatively TRBD2 (6 bases). CDR1 is MDHEN, CDR2 SYDVKM, per germline. The CDR3 length is 12 residues. V dropped 3 bases and J dropped 10 bases, with 10 bases sitting between them. Here the CDR3 DNA reads TGTGCCAGCAGTTTCGGGACTCGGGAGCAGTTCTTC. This encodes CASSFGTREQFF.

There are a few counts of this clonotype. The chain is built from TRBV6-5 and TRBJ2-3, with 13 bases lining up with TRBD2. The V gene end was trimmed by 2 bases and the J gene end by 6 bases; junction bases not matched to a gene: 8. The CDR3 is 17 residues long. Germline V gives CDR1 MNHEY, CDR2 SVGAGI. CDR3 in DNA: TGTGCCAGCAGTTACCGCCGACTAGCGGGGGGCCCTGATACGCAGTATTTT. Translated, it gives CASSYRRLAGGPDTQYF.

The CDR3 region is CASTPRRSLETQYF. CDR3 sequence (DNA): TGTGCCAGCACTCCCAGGCGCTCGTTAGAGACCCAGTACTTC. J is TRBJ2-5 and V is TRBV2; D remains unclear. The V gene lost 7 bases and the J gene lost 4 bases, with 16 bases spanning the gap. The CDR3 length is 14 residues. Germline CDR1 is SNHLY and CDR2 is FYNNEI.

This clonotype was observed once. The chain couples TRBV24-1 to TRBJ2-4, with D perhaps assigned TRBD1 or TRBD2 (6 bases each). The germline V gene encodes CDR1 KGHDR and CDR2 SFDVKD. The CDR3 runs 16 residues. V lost 2 bases and J 2 bases, leaving 12 bases between the germline ends. The CDR3: CATSDSKGGTKNIQYF. CDR3 nucleotides: TGTGCCACCAGTGATTCTAAGGGGGGAACCAAAAACATTCAGTACTTC.

This clonotype was seen a few times. The rearrangement joins TRBV7-9 to TRBJ2-4, with a weak D call TRBD1 (6 bases). The J call could be wrong; TRBJ2-7 is a better fit for the DNA end. CDR1 and CDR2 (germline): SEHNR, FQNEAQ (reference sequence). CDR3 length: 16 residues. CDR3 residues: CASSPLTGIGDYEQYF. The CDR3 bases are TGTGCCAGCAGCCCATTAACAGGGATTGGAGACTACGAGCAGTACTTC.

This clonotype was counted only a few times. The J gene is TRBJ1-5, the V gene TRBV5-1; maybe TRBD1 (6 bases). CDR1 and CDR2 from the germline V gene are SGHRS and YFSETQ. The CDR3 contains 16 residues. V lost 0 bases, J lost 4 bases, and 14 bases lay in between. The CDR3 DNA reads TGCGCCAGCAGCTTGGGGGCAGGGGCGGCTAATCAGCCCCAGCATTTT. Its protein is CASSLGAGAANQPQHF. Based on the CDR3 plus reference TRBV5-1 and TRBJ1-5, the full variable domain is KAGVTQTPRYLIKTRGQQVTLSCSPISGHRSVSWYQQTPGQGLQFLFEYFSETQRNKGNFPGRFSGRQFSNSRSEMNVSTLELGDSALYLCASSLGAGAANQPQHFGDGTRLSIL.

This clonotype was found once. This chain connects TRBV5-1 to TRBJ1-6, with D possibly TRBD1 on 6 matching bases. This CDR3 comprises 15 residues. Germline V lookup: CDR1 SGHRS, CDR2 YFSETQ. V lost 1 base and J lost 9, with 14 bases in between. DNA of the CDR3: TGCGCCAGCAGCTTGAGCCCGGGGGGCGGTTCACCCCTCCACTTT. Translated: CASSLSPGGGSPLHF.

V is TRBV28 and J is TRBJ2-7; maybe TRBD1 (5 bases). V was pared by 3 bases and J by 10 bases, with 13 bases between. Looked up from germline, CDR1 is MDHEN and CDR2 is SYDVKM. The CDR3 consists of 12 residues. In nucleotides, the CDR3 is TGTGCCAGCAGTTTTACCCAGGGAACCCAGTACTTC. This codes for CASSFTQGTQYF.

This chain links TRBV5-6 with TRBJ2-1; D perhaps matches TRBD2 (5 bases). The CDR3 consists of 14 residues. V lost 5 bases, J lost 8 bases, and 17 bases lay in between. Per the germline V gene, CDR1 is SGHDT and CDR2 is YYEEEE. For the CDR3, the DNA is TGTGCCAGCAGACCACCGGACTCTCAGTATGAGCAGTTCTTC. Translation gives CASRPPDSQYEQFF.

The rearrangement links TRBV20-1 to TRBJ1-5, with D possibly TRBD1 on 5 matching bases. CDR3 length: 13 amino acids. From germline, CDR1 is DFQATT and CDR2 SNEGSKA (reference sequence). Trimming pared 5 bases from V and 7 bases from J, leaving 15 bases between. The CDR3 DNA is TGCAGTGCTGCGAAAGACGGGGCCCAGCCCCAGCATTTT. Translated, it gives CSAAKDGAQPQHF.

This rearrangement joins TRBV4-2 to TRBJ2-3; 9 nucleotides align to TRBD2. V lost 0 bases, J lost 8 bases, and 15 bases stayed unmatched. The V gene's germline CDR1 is LGHNA and CDR2 YNFKEQ. CDR3 length equals 18 residues. Here the CDR3 reads CASSQEREGVGHSGTQYF. CDR3 nucleotides: TGTGCCAGCAGCCAAGAGCGGGAGGGTGTGGGGCACAGCGGTACGCAGTATTTT.

The V gene is TRBV6-5, the J gene TRBJ2-1; tentatively, D is TRBD1 or TRBD2 (5 bases each). The CDR3 length is 17 residues. V was shortened by 2 bases and J by 5 bases, with 19 bases between the two germline ends. Germline V CDR1 and CDR2: MNHEY, SVGAGI. The CDR3 sequence is CASSYRGPVFFHNEQFF. For the CDR3, the DNA is TGTGCCAGCAGTTACCGGGGACCCGTTTTTTTCCACAATGAGCAGTTCTTC.

The J gene is TRBJ2-5, the V gene TRBV28; D might be TRBD2 (6 bases). V was shortened by 4 bases and J by 3 bases, with 15 bases between the two germline ends. Germline loops: CDR1 MDHEN, CDR2 SYDVKM. CDR3 size: 15 residues. CDR3: CASSSRRADKETQYF. The CDR3 region has the DNA TGTGCCAGCAGTTCTCGGAGGGCAGATAAAGAGACCCAGTACTTC.